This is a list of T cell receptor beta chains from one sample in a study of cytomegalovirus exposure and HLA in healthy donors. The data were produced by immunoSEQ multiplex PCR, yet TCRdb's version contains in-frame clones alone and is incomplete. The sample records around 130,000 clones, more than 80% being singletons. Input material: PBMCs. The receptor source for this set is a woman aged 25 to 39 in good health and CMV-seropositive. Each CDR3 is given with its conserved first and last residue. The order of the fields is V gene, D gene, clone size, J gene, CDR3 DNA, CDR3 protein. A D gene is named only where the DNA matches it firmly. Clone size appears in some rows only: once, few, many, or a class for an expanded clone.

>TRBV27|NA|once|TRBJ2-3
TGTGCCAGCAGGCGTAGCGGTGGAGATACGCAGTATTTT
CASRRSGGDTQYF
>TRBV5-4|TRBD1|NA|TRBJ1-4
TGTGCCAGCAGCTCGGGACAGGGGAACCCCAAACTGTTTTTT
CASSSGQGNPKLFF
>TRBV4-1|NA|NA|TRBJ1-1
TGCGCCAGCAGCGTCCTCCCTGGGGCGGAAGCTTTCTTT
CASSVLPGAEAFF
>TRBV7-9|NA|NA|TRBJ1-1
TGTGCCAGCACCCGCGGCATGAACACTGAAGCTTTCTTT
CASTRGMNTEAFF
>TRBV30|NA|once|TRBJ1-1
TGTGCCTGGAGTATAGCCGGGAACACTGAAGCTTTCTTT
CAWSIAGNTEAFF
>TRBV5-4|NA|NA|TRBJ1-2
TGTGCCAGCACCCGATCAGGTATATCCAACTATGGCTACACCTTC
CASTRSGISNYGYTF
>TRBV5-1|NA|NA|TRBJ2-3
TGCGCCAGCAGACCCTCTAGCGCCAGCACAGATACGCAGTATTTT
CASRPSSASTDTQYF
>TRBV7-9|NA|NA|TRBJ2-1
TGTGCCAGCAGCTTCCCCGGACAGCACAATGAGCAGTTCTTC
CASSFPGQHNEQFF
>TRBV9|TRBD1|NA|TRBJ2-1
TGTGCCAGCAGCGTAGGGTGGACAGGGATGTCCAATGAGCAGTTCTTC
CASSVGWTGMSNEQFF
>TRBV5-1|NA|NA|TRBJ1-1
TGCGCCAGCAGCCTAAACCAGGGGACTGAAGCTTTCTTT
CASSLNQGTEAFF
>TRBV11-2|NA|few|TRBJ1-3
TGTGCCAGCAGCCCCTCGGGAGGGCCTTCTGGAAACACCATATATTTT
CASSPSGGPSGNTIYF
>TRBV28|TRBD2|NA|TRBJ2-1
TGTGCCAGCACCCCGGTGGGTAGCGGGAGCAATGAGCAGTTCTTC
CASTPVGSGSNEQFF
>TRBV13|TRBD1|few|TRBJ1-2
TGTGCCAGCAGCCCGCGGGGACAGGGAAACTATGGCTACACCTTC
CASSPRGQGNYGYTF
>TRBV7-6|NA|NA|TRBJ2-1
TGTGCCAGCAGCTTAGGGGGCGATGAGCAGTTCTTC
CASSLGGDEQFF
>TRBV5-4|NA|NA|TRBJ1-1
TGTGCCAGCAGCTTTGGACAGAACACTGAAGCTTTCTTT
CASSFGQNTEAFF
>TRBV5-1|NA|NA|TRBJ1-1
TGCGCCAGCAGCCAGGGACATGCGATCATGAACACTGAAGCTTTCTTT
CASSQGHAIMNTEAFF
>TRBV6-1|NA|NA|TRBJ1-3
TGTGCCAGCAGTGCTACAGCAATCTCTGGAAACACCATATATTTT
CASSATAISGNTIYF
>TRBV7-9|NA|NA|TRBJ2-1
TGTGCCAGCAGCTCGAGCTCCTACAATGAGCAGTTCTTC
CASSSSSYNEQFF
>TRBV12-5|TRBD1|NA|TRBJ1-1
TGTGCTAGTGGTTTGGGGGACAGGGTGAACACTGAAGCTTTCTTT
CASGLGDRVNTEAFF
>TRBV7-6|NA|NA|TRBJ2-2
TGTGCCAGCAGCCCCCGAGGGGGGGCGAGTACCGGGGAGCTGTTTTTT
CASSPRGGASTGELFF
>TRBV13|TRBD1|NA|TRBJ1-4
TGTGCCAGCAGCGCCGGACAGGGTGGGACTGCAAAACTGTTTTTT
CASSAGQGGTAKLFF
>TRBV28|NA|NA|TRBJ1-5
TGTGCCAGCAGTCTTACTCGGCAGCCCCAGCATTTT
CASSLTRQPQHF
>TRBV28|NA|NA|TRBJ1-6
TGTGCCAGCAGTCGCCCGGACAGAACGAATTCACCCCTCCACTTT
CASSRPDRTNSPLHF
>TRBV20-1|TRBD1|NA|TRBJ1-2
TGCAGTGCTAGTGACGGACAGGCGGGAACCTTC
CSASDGQAGTF
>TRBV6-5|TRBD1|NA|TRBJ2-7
TGTGCCAGCAGTTTGACAGGGGCCAACGAGCAGTACTTC
CASSLTGANEQYF
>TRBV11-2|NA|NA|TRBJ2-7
TGTGCCAGCAGCTTCTGGGAGGGGCAGGGGGCGAGGTACGAGCAGTACTTC
CASSFWEGQGARYEQYF
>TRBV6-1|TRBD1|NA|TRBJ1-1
TGTGCCAGCACCCTCGCTGACAGGGTAACTGAAGCTTTCTTT
CASTLADRVTEAFF
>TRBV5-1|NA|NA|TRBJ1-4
TGCGCCAGCAGCTTGGGACCGGGGGTTGGGGAAAAACTGTTTTTT
CASSLGPGVGEKLFF
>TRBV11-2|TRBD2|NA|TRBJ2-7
TGTGCCAGCAGTTCGACTAGCGGGAGCTACGAGCAGTACTTC
CASSSTSGSYEQYF
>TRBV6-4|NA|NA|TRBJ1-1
TGTGCCAGCAGTGTCCCCGGGGGAGGCACTGAAGCTTTCTTT
CASSVPGGGTEAFF
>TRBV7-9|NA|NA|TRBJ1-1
TGTGCCAGCACCCGCGGGGAGGGAACTGAAGCTTTCTTT
CASTRGEGTEAFF
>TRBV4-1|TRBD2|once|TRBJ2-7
TGCGCCAGCAGCCAAGAGAGGACTAGCGGGTTAGACGAGCAGTACTTC
CASSQERTSGLDEQYF
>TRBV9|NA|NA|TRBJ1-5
TGTGCCAGCAGCGTAGGGAGCGGCCATCAGCCCCAGCATTTT
CASSVGSGHQPQHF
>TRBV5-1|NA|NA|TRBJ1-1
TGCGCCAGCAGCTTCGGTGAGGGAACTGAAGCTTTCTTT
CASSFGEGTEAFF
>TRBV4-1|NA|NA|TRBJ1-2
TGCGCCAGCAGCCAAGAAGGAGGGAAGGTGGGCTACACCTTC
CASSQEGGKVGYTF
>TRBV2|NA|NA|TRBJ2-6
TGTGCCATCACCCGGTCTGGGGCCAACGTCCTGACTTTC
CAITRSGANVLTF
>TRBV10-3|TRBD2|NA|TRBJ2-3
TGTGCCATGAGTGGCGGGGGGATCCCAGATACGCAGTATTTT
CAMSGGGIPDTQYF
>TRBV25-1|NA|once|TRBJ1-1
TGTGCCAGCAGTGAATGGGGGAGGGCGGTGAACACTGAAGCTTTCTTT
CASSEWGRAVNTEAFF
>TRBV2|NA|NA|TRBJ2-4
TGTGCCAGCAGTGAGGGTCCTACTAACCAGTACTTC
CASSEGPTNQYF
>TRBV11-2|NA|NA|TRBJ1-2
TGTGCCAGCAGCTTAGAGGCTCTCAACTATGGCTACACCTTC
CASSLEALNYGYTF
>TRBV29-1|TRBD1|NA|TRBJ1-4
TGCAGCGCTCGACAGGGGTCGGGTGAAAAACTGTTTTTT
CSARQGSGEKLFF
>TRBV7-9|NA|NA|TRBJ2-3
TGTGCCAGCAGCTTAGTCGACATCGCCCCGGGGGATACGCAGTATTTT
CASSLVDIAPGDTQYF
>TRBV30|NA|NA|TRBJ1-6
TGTGCCTTACAGGAGAGCTCCTATAATTCACCCCTCCACTTT
CALQESSYNSPLHF
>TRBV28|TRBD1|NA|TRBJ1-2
TGTGCCAGCAGTCCTGCCGACAGGGTGGGGTATGGCTACACCTTC
CASSPADRVGYGYTF
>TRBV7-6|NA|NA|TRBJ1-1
TGTGCCAGCAGCCCCGACACCCGGCGCCCTGAAGCTTTCTTT
CASSPDTRRPEAFF
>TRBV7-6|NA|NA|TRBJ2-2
TGTGCCAGCAGCCAAGGGGAGGCCGGGGAGCTGTTTTTT
CASSQGEAGELFF
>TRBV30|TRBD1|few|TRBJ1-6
TGTGCCTGGAGTGGGGGACAGGGAAATCGCCTGCTACCCCTCCACTTT
CAWSGGQGNRLLPLHF
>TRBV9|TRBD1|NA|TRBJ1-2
TGTGCCAGCAGTCGACAGGGGAGCTTTCTTGACTATGGCTACACCTTC
CASSRQGSFLDYGYTF
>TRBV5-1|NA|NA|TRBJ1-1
TGCGCCACCTCGGACACCGCGAACACTGAAGCTTTCTTT
CATSDTANTEAFF
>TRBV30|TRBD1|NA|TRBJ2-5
TGTGCCTGGAGGACAGGGGGTCGCGAGACCCAGTACTTC
CAWRTGGRETQYF
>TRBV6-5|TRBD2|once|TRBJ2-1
TGTGCCAGCAGGCGCGCGGGAGTAGGTAATGAGCAGTTCTTC
CASRRAGVGNEQFF
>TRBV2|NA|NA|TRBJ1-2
TGTGCCAGCAGGCAGGGTGGAATAAGGGGCTACACCTTC
CASRQGGIRGYTF
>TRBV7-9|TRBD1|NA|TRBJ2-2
TGTGCCAGCAGCCCCGGGACAGCGAACACCGGGGAGCTGTTTTTT
CASSPGTANTGELFF
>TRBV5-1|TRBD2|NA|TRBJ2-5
TGCGCCAGCAGCCCCGGCGGGGGGGGTGGAGAGACCCAGTACTTC
CASSPGGGGGETQYF
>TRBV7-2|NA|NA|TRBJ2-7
TGTGCCAGCAGCTCGATCAGGGGTTACGAGCAGTACTTC
CASSSIRGYEQYF
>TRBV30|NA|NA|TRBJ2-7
TGTGCCTGGAGAGGTACCTCGTGGAGTCAGCAGTACTTC
CAWRGTSWSQQYF
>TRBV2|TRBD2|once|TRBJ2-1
TGTGCCAGCAACTCTTATAGCGGGAGGTTGTTCTTC
CASNSYSGRLFF